Listed below are T cell receptor beta chains from one sample, sequenced in a study of shared clonotypes between healthy human individuals. Assay: immunoSEQ multiplex PCR; the TCRdb copy retains only in-frame clones and omits some. The data show roughly 500,000 clones, more than 75% seen once. The sample comprised PBMCs. The source is a woman aged 40 to 50 in good health. Some clones in this sample may be carry-over from other donors' samples. Both conserved end residues are part of each CDR3.

v_call: TRBV7-3; j_call: TRBJ2-5; cdr3_aa: CASSYTGGETQYF
v_call: TRBV19; j_call: TRBJ2-1; cdr3_aa: CASSPRTGGREQFF
v_call: TRBV2; j_call: TRBJ2-2; cdr3_aa: CASSPNRGTGELFF
v_call: TRBV11-3; j_call: TRBJ1-3; cdr3_aa: CASSQGSEGNTIYF
v_call: TRBV18; j_call: TRBJ2-7; cdr3_aa: CASSPSSPYEQYF
v_call: TRBV27; j_call: TRBJ1-1; cdr3_aa: CASSSPSRAPRRDTEAFF
v_call: TRBV21-1; j_call: TRBJ2-7; cdr3_aa: CASNPGGTLYEQYF
v_call: TRBV27; j_call: TRBJ2-7; cdr3_aa: CASSLVQDYEQYF
v_call: TRBV28; j_call: TRBJ2-6; cdr3_aa: CASSLLRDTGANVLTF
v_call: TRBV4-1; j_call: TRBJ2-2; cdr3_aa: CATLDQNTGELFF
v_call: TRBV29-1; j_call: TRBJ2-5; cdr3_aa: CSVELVGQTQYF
v_call: TRBV5-4; j_call: TRBJ2-7; cdr3_aa: CASSLAQRDYEQYF
v_call: TRBV11-3; j_call: TRBJ2-1; cdr3_aa: CASSVAGTSPYNEQFF
v_call: TRBV5-4; j_call: TRBJ2-7; cdr3_aa: CASSTLTGGDYEQYF
v_call: TRBV18; j_call: TRBJ1-3; cdr3_aa: CASSDNRDSGNTIYF
v_call: TRBV19; j_call: TRBJ2-5; cdr3_aa: CASSMGFGEETQYF
v_call: TRBV9; j_call: TRBJ2-3; cdr3_aa: CASSVLAGTDTQYF
v_call: TRBV4-3; j_call: TRBJ2-5; cdr3_aa: CASSQGLAGPQETQYF
v_call: TRBV15; j_call: TRBJ2-1; cdr3_aa: CATGTGSLSESYNEQFF
v_call: TRBV6-5; j_call: TRBJ2-3; cdr3_aa: CASTPRDRAPDTQYF
v_call: TRBV7-3; j_call: TRBJ2-6; cdr3_aa: CASSLAGGISGANVLTF
v_call: TRBV18; j_call: TRBJ2-1; cdr3_aa: CASRAGWELYNEQFF
v_call: TRBV6-1; j_call: TRBJ1-5; cdr3_aa: CASSRTARGNQPQHF
v_call: TRBV29-1; j_call: TRBJ1-6; cdr3_aa: CSVRRDREAPLHF
v_call: TRBV5-6; j_call: TRBJ2-7; cdr3_aa: CASSTWTSGTHEQYF
v_call: TRBV7-3; j_call: TRBJ2-2; cdr3_aa: CASSPTRNTGELFF
v_call: TRBV9; j_call: TRBJ2-3; cdr3_aa: CASSVSGLGTDTQYF
v_call: TRBV2; j_call: TRBJ2-1; cdr3_aa: CASSGSRWEQFF
v_call: TRBV10-3; j_call: TRBJ1-2; cdr3_aa: CARSTGQNYGYTF
v_call: TRBV2; j_call: TRBJ1-1; cdr3_aa: CASRWTENTEAFF
v_call: TRBV4-1; j_call: TRBJ2-3; cdr3_aa: CASSQEWGLADTQYF
v_call: TRBV6-5; j_call: TRBJ2-1; cdr3_aa: CASSYGRGVYNEQFF
v_call: TRBV5-1; j_call: TRBJ2-7; cdr3_aa: CASSWARTGDPYEQYF
v_call: TRBV7-2; j_call: TRBJ2-7; cdr3_aa: CASSFGGGSYEQYF
v_call: TRBV28; j_call: TRBJ1-1; cdr3_aa: CASSFSTEAFF
v_call: TRBV5-4; j_call: TRBJ2-1; cdr3_aa: CASSLGDRNNEQFF
v_call: TRBV30; j_call: TRBJ1-2; cdr3_aa: CAWSVLLTGKGYTF
v_call: TRBV20-1; j_call: TRBJ2-7; cdr3_aa: CSARVGYEQYF
v_call: TRBV4-3; j_call: TRBJ2-7; cdr3_aa: CASSRGWTSGPYEQYF
v_call: TRBV19; j_call: TRBJ2-1; cdr3_aa: CAVRSGRASNEQFF
v_call: TRBV28; j_call: TRBJ1-2; cdr3_aa: CASSRQGKYGYTF
v_call: TRBV10-3; j_call: TRBJ2-2; cdr3_aa: CAISEVSGETGELFF
v_call: TRBV28; j_call: TRBJ2-3; cdr3_aa: CASSTRLAGEVDTQYF
v_call: TRBV29-1; j_call: TRBJ1-4; cdr3_aa: CSVGRTGSVGEKLFF
v_call: TRBV2; j_call: TRBJ2-7; cdr3_aa: CASSVEVYEQYF
v_call: TRBV27; j_call: TRBJ2-7; cdr3_aa: CASSSLAGGLSYEQYF
v_call: TRBV25-1; j_call: TRBJ2-7; cdr3_aa: CASSEGQGVTSYEQYF
v_call: TRBV5-1; j_call: TRBJ1-1; cdr3_aa: CASSSGEGNTEAFF
v_call: TRBV27; j_call: TRBJ2-7; cdr3_aa: CASTSFQRGSYEQYF
v_call: TRBV23-1; j_call: TRBJ2-7; cdr3_aa: CASSPPQGPTVAGLNEQYF
v_call: TRBV6-5; j_call: TRBJ2-7; cdr3_aa: CASSYFDGSSYEQYF
v_call: TRBV5-1; j_call: TRBJ2-3; cdr3_aa: CASNHGLAGPGRTQYF
v_call: TRBV7-3; j_call: TRBJ2-1; cdr3_aa: CASSSQAGGGGNEQFF
v_call: TRBV2; j_call: TRBJ1-5; cdr3_aa: CASSEQAAEQPQHF
v_call: TRBV7-8; j_call: TRBJ2-7; cdr3_aa: CASSSTGTVYEQYF
v_call: TRBV18; j_call: TRBJ2-3; cdr3_aa: CASSSGQGGTDTQYF
v_call: TRBV19; j_call: TRBJ1-2; cdr3_aa: CASSIGTGVYGYTF
v_call: TRBV5-5; j_call: TRBJ2-3; cdr3_aa: CASSFSPVWQGSDTQYF
v_call: TRBV5-1; j_call: TRBJ2-3; cdr3_aa: CASSPPTSGTGDTQYF
v_call: TRBV28; j_call: TRBJ1-4; cdr3_aa: CASRTGGYGEKLFF